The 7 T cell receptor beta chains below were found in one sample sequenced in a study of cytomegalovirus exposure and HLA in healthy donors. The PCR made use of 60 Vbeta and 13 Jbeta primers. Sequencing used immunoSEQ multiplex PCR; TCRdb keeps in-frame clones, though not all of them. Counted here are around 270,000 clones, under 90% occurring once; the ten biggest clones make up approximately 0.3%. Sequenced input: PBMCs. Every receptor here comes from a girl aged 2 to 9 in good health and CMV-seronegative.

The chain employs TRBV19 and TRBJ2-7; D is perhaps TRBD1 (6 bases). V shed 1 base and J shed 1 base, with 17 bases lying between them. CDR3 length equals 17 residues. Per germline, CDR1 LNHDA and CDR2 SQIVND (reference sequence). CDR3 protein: CASSIVTPQGLSYEQYF. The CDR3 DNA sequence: TGTGCCAGTAGTATAGTAACTCCGCAGGGGCTTTCCTACGAGCAGTACTTC.

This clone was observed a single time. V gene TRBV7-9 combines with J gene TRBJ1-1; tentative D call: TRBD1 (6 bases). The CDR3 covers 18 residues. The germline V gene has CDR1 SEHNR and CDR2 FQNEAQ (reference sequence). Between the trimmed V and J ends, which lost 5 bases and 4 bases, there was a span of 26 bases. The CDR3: CASSQRRGGLGFGTEAFF. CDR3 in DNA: TGTGCCAGCAGCCAGAGGCGAGGGGGTCTCGGATTTGGCACTGAAGCTTTCTTT.

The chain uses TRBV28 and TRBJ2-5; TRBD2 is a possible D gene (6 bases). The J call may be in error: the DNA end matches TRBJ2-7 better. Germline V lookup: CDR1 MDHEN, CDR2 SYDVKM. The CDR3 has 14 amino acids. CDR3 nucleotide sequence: TGTGCCAGCAACTGCTGCGGGGCGGGAATCGAGCAGTACTTC. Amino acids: CASNCCGAGIEQYF.

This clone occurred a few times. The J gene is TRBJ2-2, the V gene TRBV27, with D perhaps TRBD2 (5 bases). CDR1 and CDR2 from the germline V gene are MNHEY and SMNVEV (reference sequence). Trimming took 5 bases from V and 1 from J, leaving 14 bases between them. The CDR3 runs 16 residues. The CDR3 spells CASSPPTGMNTGELFF. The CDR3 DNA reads TGTGCCAGCAGTCCGCCTACGGGGATGAACACCGGGGAGCTGTTTTTT.

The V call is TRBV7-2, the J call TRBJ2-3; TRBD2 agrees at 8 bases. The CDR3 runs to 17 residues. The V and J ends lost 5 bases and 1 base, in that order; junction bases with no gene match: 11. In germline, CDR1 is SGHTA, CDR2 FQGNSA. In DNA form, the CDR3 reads TGTGCCAGCAGCGGATACCTAAGCGGGGGAGGCACAGATACGCAGTATTTT. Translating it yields CASSGYLSGGGTDTQYF. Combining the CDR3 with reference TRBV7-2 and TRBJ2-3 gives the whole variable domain GAGVSQSPSNKVTEKGKDVELRCDPISGHTALYWYRQSLGQGLEFLIYFQGNSAPDKSGLPSDRFSAERTGGSVSTLTIQRTQQEDSAVYLCASSGYLSGGGTDTQYFGPGTRLTVL.

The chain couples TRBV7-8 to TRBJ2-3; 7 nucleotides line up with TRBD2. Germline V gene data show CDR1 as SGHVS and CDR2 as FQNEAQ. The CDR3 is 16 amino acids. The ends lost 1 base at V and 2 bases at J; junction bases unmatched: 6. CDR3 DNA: TGTGCCAGCAGCTTAGTAGTAGCGGGCCACACAGATACGCAGTATTTT. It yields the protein CASSLVVAGHTDTQYF.

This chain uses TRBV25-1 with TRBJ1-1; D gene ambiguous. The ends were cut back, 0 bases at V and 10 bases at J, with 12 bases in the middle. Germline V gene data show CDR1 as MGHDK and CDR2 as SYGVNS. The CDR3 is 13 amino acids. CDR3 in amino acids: CASSEYGVLPAFF. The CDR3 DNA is TGTGCCAGCAGTGAATACGGGGTATTACCAGCTTTCTTT.